This TCR beta chain was identified in a study of CD8 T cells in Susac syndrome. V shed 0 bases and J shed 5 bases, with 10 bases lying between them. CDR3 size: 14 residues. CDR1 and CDR2 (germline): MNHEY, SVGAGI. With random hexamers, reverse transcription was performed on roughly 0.45 to 1 ug of RNA. TCRdb redid the calling of the immunoSEQ multiplex PCR reads with MiXCR, one entry per CDR3 protein. Here the sample spans 70,000 to 100,000 distinct CDR3 sequences, approximately 96% being singletons. This TCR was recovered from a human donor with Susac syndrome. The sample comprised CD8+ T cells from PBMCs. This chain links TRBV6-5 with TRBJ2-5; D gene uncertain. In DNA, the CDR3 is TGTGCCAGCAGTTACTCTTTTCAGATGGAGACCCAGTACTTC. Translating it yields CASSYSFQMETQYF.